The clone carrying this T cell receptor beta chain turned up a few times. The authors ran a second PCR of roughly 7 to 11 cycles using a sample-barcoded 5' primer and a J-beta primer mix. Through a template-switch adaptor with 12 random nucleotides, each cDNA molecule received a tag. TCRdb recomputed calls from the 5' RACE reads with MiXCR, one row per CDR3 protein. Of about 1.6 million distinct CDR3 sequences in the sample, about 35% are singletons; the top ten hold roughly 12%. The data were taken from a study of blood T cells in healthy people across ages. The CDR3 totals 16 residues. Germline lookup yields CDR1 SGHRS and CDR2 YFSETQ. V gave up 4 bases and J gave up 4 bases; unmatched junction bases: 13.

The receptor was isolated from a woman aged 25 to 39 in good health. Sequencing input: blood. This sequence joins TRBV5-1 and TRBJ1-1; 7 bases match TRBD1. CDR3 amino acids: CASSPGLQGIGTEAFF. For the CDR3, the DNA is TGCGCCAGCAGCCCCGGTCTACAGGGGATCGGCACTGAAGCTTTCTTT.